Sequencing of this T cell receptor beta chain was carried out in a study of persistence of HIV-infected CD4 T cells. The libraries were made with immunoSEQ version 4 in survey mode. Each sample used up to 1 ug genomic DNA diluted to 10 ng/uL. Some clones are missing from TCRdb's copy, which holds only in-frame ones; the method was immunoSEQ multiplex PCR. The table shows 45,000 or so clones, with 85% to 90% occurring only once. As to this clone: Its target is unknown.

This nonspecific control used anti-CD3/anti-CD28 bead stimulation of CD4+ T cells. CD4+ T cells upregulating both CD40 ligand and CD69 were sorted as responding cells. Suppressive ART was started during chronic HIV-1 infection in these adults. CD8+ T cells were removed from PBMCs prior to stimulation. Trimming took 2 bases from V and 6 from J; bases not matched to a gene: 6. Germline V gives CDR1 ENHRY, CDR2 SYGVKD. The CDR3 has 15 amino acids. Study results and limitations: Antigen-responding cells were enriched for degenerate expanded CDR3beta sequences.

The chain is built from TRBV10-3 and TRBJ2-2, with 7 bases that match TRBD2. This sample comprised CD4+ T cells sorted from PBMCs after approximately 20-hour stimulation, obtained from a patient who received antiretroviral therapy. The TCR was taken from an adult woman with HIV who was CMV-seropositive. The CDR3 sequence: CAISERGRGAGELFF. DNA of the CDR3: TGTGCCATCAGTGAGAGAGGGAGGGGCGCCGGGGAGCTGTTTTTT.